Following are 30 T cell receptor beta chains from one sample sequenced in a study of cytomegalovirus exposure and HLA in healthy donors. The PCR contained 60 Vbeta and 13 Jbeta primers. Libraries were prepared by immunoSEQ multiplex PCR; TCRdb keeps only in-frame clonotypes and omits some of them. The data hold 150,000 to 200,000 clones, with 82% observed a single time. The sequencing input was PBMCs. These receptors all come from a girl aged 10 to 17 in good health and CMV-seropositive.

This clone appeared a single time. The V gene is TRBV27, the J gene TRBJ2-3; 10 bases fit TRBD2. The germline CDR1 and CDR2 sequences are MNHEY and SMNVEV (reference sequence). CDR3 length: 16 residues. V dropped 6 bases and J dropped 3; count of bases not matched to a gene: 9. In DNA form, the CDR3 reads TGTGCCAGCAGAAATCTGAAACTAGCGGGAACAGATACGCAGTATTTT. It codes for CASRNLKLAGTDTQYF.

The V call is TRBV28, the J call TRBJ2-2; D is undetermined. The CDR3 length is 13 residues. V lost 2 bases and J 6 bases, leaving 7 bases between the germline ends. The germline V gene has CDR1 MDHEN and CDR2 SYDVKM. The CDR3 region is CASSLLNAGELFF. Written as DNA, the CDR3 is TGTGCCAGCAGTTTACTAAACGCCGGGGAGCTGTTTTTT.

DNA of the CDR3: TGTGCCAGCAGTGAAGTGGGGACAGGACCCACCTACGAGCAGTACTTC. Encoded protein: CASSEVGTGPTYEQYF. The chain links TRBV6-1 to TRBJ2-7; 8 bases are shared with TRBD1. The CDR3 contains 16 residues. Germline-derived CDR1 and CDR2 are MNHNS and SASEGT. With V trimmed by 1 base and J by 2 bases, 7 bases remained unmatched.

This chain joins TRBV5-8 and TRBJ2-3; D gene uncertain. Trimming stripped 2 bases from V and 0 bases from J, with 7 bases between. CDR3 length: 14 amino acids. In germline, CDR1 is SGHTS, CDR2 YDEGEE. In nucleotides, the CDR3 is TGTGCCAGCAGCTTTGCAGATAGCACAGATACGCAGTATTTT. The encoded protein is CASSFADSTDTQYF.

CDR3 residues: CASSPGQDNQPQHF. CDR3 bases: TGCGCCAGCAGCCCGGGACAGGATAATCAGCCCCAGCATTTT. This chain uses TRBV4-1 with TRBJ1-5; TRBD1 matches at 8 bases. J lost 4 bases, V lost 4 bases, and 3 bases had no gene match. The CDR3 spans 14 residues. The V gene's germline CDR1 is MGHRA and CDR2 YSYEKL.

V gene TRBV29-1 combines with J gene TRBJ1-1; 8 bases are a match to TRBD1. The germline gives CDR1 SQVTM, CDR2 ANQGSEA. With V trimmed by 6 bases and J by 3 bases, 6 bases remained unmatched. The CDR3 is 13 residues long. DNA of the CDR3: TGCAGCGTCCTAACAGGGGGAGACACTGAAGCTTTCTTT. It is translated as CSVLTGGDTEAFF.

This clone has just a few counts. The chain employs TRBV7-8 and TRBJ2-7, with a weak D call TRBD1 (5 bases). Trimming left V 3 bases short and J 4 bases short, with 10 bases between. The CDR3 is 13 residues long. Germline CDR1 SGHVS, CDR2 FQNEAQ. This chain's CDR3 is CASSLGPEYEQYF. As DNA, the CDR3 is TGTGCCAGCAGCTTGGGGCCAGAATACGAGCAGTACTTC.

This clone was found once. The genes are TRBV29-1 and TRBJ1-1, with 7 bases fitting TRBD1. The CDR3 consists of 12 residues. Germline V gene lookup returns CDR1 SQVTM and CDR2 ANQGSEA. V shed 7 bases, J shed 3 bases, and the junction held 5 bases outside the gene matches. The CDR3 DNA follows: TGCAGCGCCCCCCAGGGGGACACTGAAGCTTTCTTT. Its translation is CSAPQGDTEAFF.

For the CDR3, the DNA is TGCAGCGTGGGACTAGCGGAGACATACGAGCAGTACTTC. Translating gives CSVGLAETYEQYF. V gene TRBV29-1 combines with J gene TRBJ2-7; 11 bases are a match to TRBD2. CDR1 is SQVTM, CDR2 ANQGSEA, per germline. This CDR3 is built from 13 residues. V shed 6 bases, J shed 4 bases, and the junction held 5 bases outside the gene matches.

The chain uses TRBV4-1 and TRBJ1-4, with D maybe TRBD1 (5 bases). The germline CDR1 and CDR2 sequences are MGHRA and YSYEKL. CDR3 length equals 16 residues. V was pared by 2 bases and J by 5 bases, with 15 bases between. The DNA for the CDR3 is TGCGCCAGCAGCCAACGGTCAGGGCAGACCAATGAAAAACTGTTTTTT. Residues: CASSQRSGQTNEKLFF.

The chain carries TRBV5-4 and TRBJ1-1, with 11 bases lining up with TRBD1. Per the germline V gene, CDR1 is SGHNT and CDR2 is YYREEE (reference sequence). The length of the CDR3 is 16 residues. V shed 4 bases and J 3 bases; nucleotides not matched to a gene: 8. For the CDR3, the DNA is TGTGCCAGCAGCACCGGGACAGGGGGGGTAGACACTGAAGCTTTCTTT. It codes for CASSTGTGGVDTEAFF.

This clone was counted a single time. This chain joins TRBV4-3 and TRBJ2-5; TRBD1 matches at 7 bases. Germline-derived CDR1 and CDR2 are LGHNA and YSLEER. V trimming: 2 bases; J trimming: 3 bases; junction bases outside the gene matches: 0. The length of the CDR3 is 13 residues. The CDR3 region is CASSQTGEETQYF. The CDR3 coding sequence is TGCGCCAGCAGCCAAACAGGGGAAGAGACCCAGTACTTC.

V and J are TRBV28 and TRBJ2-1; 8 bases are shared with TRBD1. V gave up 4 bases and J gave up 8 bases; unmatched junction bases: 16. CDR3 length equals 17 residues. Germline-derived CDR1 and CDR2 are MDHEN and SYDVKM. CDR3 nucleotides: TGTGCCAGCAGTTCTGGGTTGACAGGGGTGGGATTGGATGAGCAGTTCTTC. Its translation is CASSSGLTGVGLDEQFF.

CDR3: CASSYIWGAGGYTF. The CDR3 DNA reads as TGTGCCAGCAGTTACATTTGGGGAGCGGGGGGCTACACCTTC. This chain uses TRBV6-5 with TRBJ1-2; the D is unclear. Germline-derived CDR1 and CDR2 are MNHEY and SVGAGI. The V gene lost 2 bases and the J gene lost 8 bases, with 15 bases spanning the gap. This CDR3 spans 14 amino acids.

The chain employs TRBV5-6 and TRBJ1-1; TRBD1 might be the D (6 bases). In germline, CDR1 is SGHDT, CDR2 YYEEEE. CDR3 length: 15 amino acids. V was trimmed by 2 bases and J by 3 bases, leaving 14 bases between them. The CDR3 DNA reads TGTGCCAGCAGCTTTCAGGGGACCTTCGACACTGAAGCTTTCTTT. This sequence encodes CASSFQGTFDTEAFF.

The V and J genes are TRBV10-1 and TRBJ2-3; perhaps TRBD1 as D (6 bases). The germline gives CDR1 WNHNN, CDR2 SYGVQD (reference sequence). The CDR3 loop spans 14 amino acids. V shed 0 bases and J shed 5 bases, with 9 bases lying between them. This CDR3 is CASSESAGVDTQYF. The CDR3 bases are TGCGCCAGCAGTGAGTCAGCAGGGGTAGATACGCAGTATTTT.

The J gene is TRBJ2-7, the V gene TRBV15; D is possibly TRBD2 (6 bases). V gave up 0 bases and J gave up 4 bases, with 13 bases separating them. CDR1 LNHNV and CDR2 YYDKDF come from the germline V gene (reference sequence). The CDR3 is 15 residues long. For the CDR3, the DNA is TGTGCCACCAGCAGAGAGGGCGGGAAGGGTTACGAGCAGTACTTC. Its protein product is CATSREGGKGYEQYF.

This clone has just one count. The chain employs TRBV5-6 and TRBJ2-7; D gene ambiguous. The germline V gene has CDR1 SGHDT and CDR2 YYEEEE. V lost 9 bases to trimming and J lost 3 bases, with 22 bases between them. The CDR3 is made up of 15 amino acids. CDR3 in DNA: TGTGCCACTACCCATTCGCGGTCAGTCTTCTACGAGCAGTACTTC. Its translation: CATTHSRSVFYEQYF.

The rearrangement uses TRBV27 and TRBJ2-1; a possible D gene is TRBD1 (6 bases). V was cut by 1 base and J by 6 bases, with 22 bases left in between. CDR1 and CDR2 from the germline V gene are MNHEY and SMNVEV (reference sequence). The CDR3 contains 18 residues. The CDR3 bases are TGTGCCAGCAGTTTATTTGGGGTCGGGACAAAGGGAAGCAATGAGCAGTTCTTC. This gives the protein CASSLFGVGTKGSNEQFF.

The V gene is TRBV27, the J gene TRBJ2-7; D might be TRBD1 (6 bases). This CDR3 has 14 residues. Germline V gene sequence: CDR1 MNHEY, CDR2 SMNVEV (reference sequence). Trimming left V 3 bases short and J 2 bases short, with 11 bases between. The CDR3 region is CASSLAGVPYEQYF. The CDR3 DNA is TGTGCCAGCAGTTTGGCAGGGGTACCCTACGAGCAGTACTTC.

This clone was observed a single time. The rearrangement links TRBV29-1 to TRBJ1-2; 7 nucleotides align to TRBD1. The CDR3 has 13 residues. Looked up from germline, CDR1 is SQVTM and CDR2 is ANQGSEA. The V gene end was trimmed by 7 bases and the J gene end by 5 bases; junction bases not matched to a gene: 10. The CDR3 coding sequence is TGCAGCGCTCCATCCCGGACAGGATATGGCTACACCTTC. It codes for CSAPSRTGYGYTF. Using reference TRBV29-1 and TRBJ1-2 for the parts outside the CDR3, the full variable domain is SAVISQKPSRDICQRGTSLTIQCQVDSQVTMMFWYRQQPGQSLTLIATANQGSEATYESGFVIDKFPISRPNLTFSTLTVSNMSPEDSSIYLCSAPSRTGYGYTFGSGTRLTVV.

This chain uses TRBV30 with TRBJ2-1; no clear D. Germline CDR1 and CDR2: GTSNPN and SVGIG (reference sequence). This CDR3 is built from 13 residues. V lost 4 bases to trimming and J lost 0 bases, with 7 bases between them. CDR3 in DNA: TGTGCCTGGACCGTTAGCTCCTACAATGAGCAGTTCTTC. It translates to CAWTVSSYNEQFF.

CDR3 protein: CASSSGTGGFDTEAFF. As DNA, the CDR3 is TGTGCCAGCAGCTCCGGGACAGGGGGATTTGACACTGAAGCTTTCTTT. The chain joins TRBV5-6 to TRBJ1-1, with 11 bases fitting TRBD1. The CDR3 sequence is 16 residues long. Germline V gene lookup returns CDR1 SGHDT and CDR2 YYEEEE. Germline trimming cut 3 bases from V and 3 bases from J; bases unmatched to any gene: 7.

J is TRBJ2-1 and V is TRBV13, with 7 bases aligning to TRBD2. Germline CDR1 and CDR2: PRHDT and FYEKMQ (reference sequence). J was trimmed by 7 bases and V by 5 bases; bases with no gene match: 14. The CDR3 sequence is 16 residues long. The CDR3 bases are TGTGCCAGCAGCCGCTCCGGGACTACCCTCGGAAATGAGCAGTTCTTC. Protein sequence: CASSRSGTTLGNEQFF.

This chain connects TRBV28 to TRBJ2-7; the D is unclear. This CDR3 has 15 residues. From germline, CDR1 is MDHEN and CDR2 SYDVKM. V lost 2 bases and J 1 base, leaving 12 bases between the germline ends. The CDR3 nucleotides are TGTGCCAGCAGTTTAGGTACCACCCAGTCCTACGAGCAGTACTTC. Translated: CASSLGTTQSYEQYF.

CDR3 DNA: TGTGCCAGCAGCCCCACTAGCGGGGGGAACACCGGGGAGCTGTTTTTT. Protein product: CASSPTSGGNTGELFF. The V call is TRBV11-1, the J call TRBJ2-2; 11 bases are shared with TRBD2. Germline V gives CDR1 SGHAT, CDR2 FQDESV (reference sequence). J lost 1 base, V lost 5 bases, and 3 bases had no gene match. The length of the CDR3 is 16 residues.

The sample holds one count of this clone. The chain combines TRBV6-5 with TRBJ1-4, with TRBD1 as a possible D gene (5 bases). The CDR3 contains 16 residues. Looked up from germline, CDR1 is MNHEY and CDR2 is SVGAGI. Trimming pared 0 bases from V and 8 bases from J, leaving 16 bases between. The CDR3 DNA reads TGTGCCAGCAGTTACTCGATGGGGGGGGGAGTAGAAAAACTGTTTTTT. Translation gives CASSYSMGGGVEKLFF.

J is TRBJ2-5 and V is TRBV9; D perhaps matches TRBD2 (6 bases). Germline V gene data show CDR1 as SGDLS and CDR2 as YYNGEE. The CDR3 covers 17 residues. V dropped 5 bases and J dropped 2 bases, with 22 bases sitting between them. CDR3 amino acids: CASSPGWGDGSQETQYF. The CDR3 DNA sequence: TGTGCCAGCAGTCCTGGTTGGGGGGACGGATCACAAGAGACCCAGTACTTC.

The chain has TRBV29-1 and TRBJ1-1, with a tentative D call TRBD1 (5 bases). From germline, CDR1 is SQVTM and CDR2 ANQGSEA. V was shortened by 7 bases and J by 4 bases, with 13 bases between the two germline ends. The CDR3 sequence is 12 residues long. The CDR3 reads CSASMGGTEAFF. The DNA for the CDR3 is TGCAGCGCGAGTATGGGGGGCACTGAAGCTTTCTTT.

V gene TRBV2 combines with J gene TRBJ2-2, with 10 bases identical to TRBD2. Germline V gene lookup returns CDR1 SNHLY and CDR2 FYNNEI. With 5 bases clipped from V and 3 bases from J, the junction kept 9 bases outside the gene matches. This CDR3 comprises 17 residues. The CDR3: CASSSSGGPIYTGELFF. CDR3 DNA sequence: TGTGCCAGCAGTAGTAGCGGGGGGCCCATATACACCGGGGAGCTGTTTTTT. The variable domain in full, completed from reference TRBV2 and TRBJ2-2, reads EPEVTQTPSHQVTQMGQEVILRCVPISNHLYFYWYRQILGQKVEFLVSFYNNEISEKSEIFDDQFSVERPDGSNFTLKIRSTKLEDSAMYFCASSSSGGPIYTGELFFGEGSRLTVL.